This is a list of T cell receptor beta chains from one sample in a study of vaccination effects on CD4 cells after COVID-19. The method was immunoSEQ multiplex PCR; TCRdb's version includes in-frame clones alone and lacks a portion of them. The table includes tens of thousands of clones, roughly 74% detected once. Their antigens remain unidentified. The sample consisted of CD4+ T cells from PBMCs cultured with HCoV-NL63 spike peptides, taken before COVID-19 vaccination. These receptors all come from a human donor who received a COVID-19 vaccine. The CDR3 runs from the conserved cysteine through the conserved F or W. The order of the fields is J gene, V gene, clone size, D gene, CDR3 DNA, CDR3 protein. D genes are given only for firm matches. The listing skips clone size in some rows; elsewhere it reads once, few, many or a size class.

j_gene: TRBJ1-1
v_gene: TRBV3-1/TRBV3-2
abundance: -
d_gene: TRBD1
CDR3nt: TGTGCCAGCAGCCAAGCAGGGGGCACCACTGAAGCTTTCTTT
CDR3aa: CASSQAGGTTEAFF

j_gene: TRBJ1-5
v_gene: TRBV7-2
abundance: once
d_gene: -
CDR3nt: TGTGCCAGCAGCTATACGGGGTTACAGCCCCAGCATTTT
CDR3aa: CASSYTGLQPQHF

j_gene: TRBJ1-1
v_gene: TRBV6-2/TRBV6-3
abundance: -
d_gene: -
CDR3nt: TGTGCCAGCAGTTATGGCCCCGCGGCTGAAGCTTTCTTT
CDR3aa: CASSYGPAAEAFF

j_gene: TRBJ2-5
v_gene: TRBV7-9
abundance: -
d_gene: TRBD1
CDR3nt: TGTGCCAGCAGTTTTACAGGGGGCGTAGAGACCCAGTACTTC
CDR3aa: CASSFTGGVETQYF

j_gene: TRBJ2-5
v_gene: TRBV6-4
abundance: -
d_gene: -
CDR3nt: TGTGCCAGCAGCCGGGACTACCAAGAGACCCAGTACTTC
CDR3aa: CASSRDYQETQYF

j_gene: TRBJ1-3
v_gene: TRBV2
abundance: -
d_gene: -
CDR3nt: TGTGCCAGCACCTCGTTGGGGAACTCTGGAAACACCATATATTTT
CDR3aa: CASTSLGNSGNTIYF

j_gene: TRBJ1-5
v_gene: TRBV5-5
abundance: few
d_gene: -
CDR3nt: TGTGCCAGCAGCTTGTTCACTACCCTACAGGGAGGAGAGCAGCCCCAGCATTTT
CDR3aa: CASSLFTTLQGGEQPQHF

j_gene: TRBJ1-2
v_gene: TRBV9
abundance: -
d_gene: -
CDR3nt: TGTGCCAGCAGCGTAGTTCAAATGCCTACCACAGATGGCTACACCTTC
CDR3aa: CASSVVQMPTTDGYTF

j_gene: TRBJ2-5
v_gene: TRBV10-3
abundance: -
d_gene: TRBD2
CDR3nt: TGTGCCATCAGGTCAAGCGGGGGTCAAGAGACCCAGTACTTC
CDR3aa: CAIRSSGGQETQYF

j_gene: TRBJ2-1
v_gene: TRBV19
abundance: -
d_gene: -
CDR3nt: TGTGCCAGTAGTATAGCTGACAATGAGCAGTTCTTC
CDR3aa: CASSIADNEQFF

j_gene: TRBJ2-2
v_gene: TRBV18
abundance: -
d_gene: TRBD2
CDR3nt: TGTGCCAGCTCACCAAACCCCCCCGTGGTTAGCGGGGGCCCAACCGGGGAGCTGTTTTTT
CDR3aa: CASSPNPPVVSGGPTGELFF

j_gene: TRBJ2-1
v_gene: TRBV7-3
abundance: -
d_gene: -
CDR3nt: TGTGCCAGCAGCTTCGTAGGAGGGGCCCGGAGGGATGAGCAGTTCTTC
CDR3aa: CASSFVGGARRDEQFF

j_gene: TRBJ1-1
v_gene: TRBV3-1/TRBV3-2
abundance: -
d_gene: -
CDR3nt: TGTGCCAGCAGCCCGACGGGGACTCACACTGAAGCTTTCTTT
CDR3aa: CASSPTGTHTEAFF

j_gene: TRBJ2-5
v_gene: TRBV7-9
abundance: -
d_gene: -
CDR3nt: TGTGCCAGCAGCGAACAGCTCCCGGATTCAGAGACCCAGTACTTC
CDR3aa: CASSEQLPDSETQYF

j_gene: TRBJ2-1
v_gene: TRBV29-1
abundance: -
d_gene: -
CDR3nt: TGCAGCGTTCGTAGGGGCCATGAGCAGTTCTTC
CDR3aa: CSVRRGHEQFF

j_gene: TRBJ1-1
v_gene: TRBV19
abundance: -
d_gene: TRBD1
CDR3nt: TGTGCCAGTACTACCTCGGGACAGGGGGTGAACACTGAAGCTTTCTTT
CDR3aa: CASTTSGQGVNTEAFF

j_gene: TRBJ1-5
v_gene: TRBV7-8
abundance: once
d_gene: TRBD1
CDR3nt: TGTGCCAGCAGCTTTTCGTTCGGACAGGGGGCGATTAGCAATCAGCCCCAGCATTTT
CDR3aa: CASSFSFGQGAISNQPQHF

j_gene: TRBJ1-1
v_gene: TRBV2
abundance: few
d_gene: TRBD1
CDR3nt: TGTGCCAGCAGCCGGGACAGGGTGGGTGGCACTGAAGCTTTCTTT
CDR3aa: CASSRDRVGGTEAFF

j_gene: TRBJ1-4
v_gene: TRBV4-2
abundance: -
d_gene: -
CDR3nt: TGTGCCAGCAGCCAAGATGGGGGGAGCGAAAAACTGTTTTTT
CDR3aa: CASSQDGGSEKLFF

j_gene: TRBJ1-3
v_gene: TRBV7-6
abundance: few
d_gene: TRBD1
CDR3nt: TGTGCCAGCAGCGCGACAGGGTTGAGCTCTGGAAACACCATATATTTT
CDR3aa: CASSATGLSSGNTIYF

j_gene: TRBJ2-3
v_gene: TRBV5-1
abundance: few
d_gene: -
CDR3nt: TGCGCCAGCAGCTTGGGAGCGATCACCACAGATACGCAGTATTTT
CDR3aa: CASSLGAITTDTQYF

j_gene: TRBJ2-1
v_gene: TRBV9
abundance: -
d_gene: -
CDR3nt: TGTGCCAGCAGCGTAGTGGTCGGTGAGCAGTTCTTC
CDR3aa: CASSVVVGEQFF

j_gene: TRBJ2-3
v_gene: TRBV6-5
abundance: few
d_gene: -
CDR3nt: TGTGCCAGCAGTTACCCGGGGCAGAAGGATACGCAGTATTTT
CDR3aa: CASSYPGQKDTQYF

j_gene: TRBJ1-2
v_gene: TRBV2
abundance: -
d_gene: TRBD1
CDR3nt: TGTGCCAGTAGGGACAGGCAAGTACATGGCTACACCTTC
CDR3aa: CASRDRQVHGYTF

j_gene: TRBJ1-2
v_gene: TRBV30
abundance: -
d_gene: -
CDR3nt: TGTGCCTGGGATGCCGGCCCGTCAACGCACCTATACTATGGCTACACCTTC
CDR3aa: CAWDAGPSTHLYYGYTF

j_gene: TRBJ1-2
v_gene: TRBV6-1
abundance: few
d_gene: TRBD1
CDR3nt: TGTGCCAGCAGGGAAACAGGGGGCGCAAGCTATGGCTACACCTTC
CDR3aa: CASRETGGASYGYTF

j_gene: TRBJ2-1
v_gene: TRBV29-1
abundance: -
d_gene: -
CDR3nt: TGCAGCGTTATAGACCCTTTTGGCTCGTACAATGAGCAGTTCTTC
CDR3aa: CSVIDPFGSYNEQFF

j_gene: TRBJ1-6
v_gene: TRBV2
abundance: -
d_gene: TRBD1
CDR3nt: TGTGCCAGCAGTGAAAGGGACAGGGGGAATTCACCCCTCCACTTT
CDR3aa: CASSERDRGNSPLHF

j_gene: TRBJ2-3
v_gene: TRBV10-1
abundance: -
d_gene: TRBD2
CDR3nt: TGCGCCAGCAGTAGCGGGACGATTCCAGATACGCAGTATTTT
CDR3aa: CASSSGTIPDTQYF

j_gene: TRBJ2-3
v_gene: TRBV7-3
abundance: -
d_gene: TRBD2
CDR3nt: TGTGCCAGCAGCTTAACTTACGGGGGGGCCGCAGATACGCAGTATTTT
CDR3aa: CASSLTYGGAADTQYF

j_gene: TRBJ1-6
v_gene: TRBV6-6
abundance: -
d_gene: TRBD1
CDR3nt: TGTGCCAGCAGCAAGAAGACAGGGAATAATTCACCCCTCCACTTT
CDR3aa: CASSKKTGNNSPLHF

j_gene: TRBJ2-1
v_gene: TRBV9
abundance: -
d_gene: -
CDR3nt: TGTGCCAGCAGCGTAGGGCAGGTTGGGACAAATGAGCAGTTCTTC
CDR3aa: CASSVGQVGTNEQFF

j_gene: TRBJ1-5
v_gene: TRBV5-4
abundance: -
d_gene: TRBD1
CDR3nt: TGTGCCAGCAGCAAGGGGACAGGGGCTAATCAGCCCCAGCATTTT
CDR3aa: CASSKGTGANQPQHF

j_gene: TRBJ1-5
v_gene: TRBV18
abundance: few
d_gene: -
CDR3nt: TGTGCCAGCTCACCTCAGGGGAGAGATCAGCCCCAGCATTTT
CDR3aa: CASSPQGRDQPQHF

j_gene: TRBJ2-5
v_gene: TRBV5-4
abundance: -
d_gene: TRBD1
CDR3nt: TGTGCCAGCAGCAAGAGACAGGGAGAGACCCAGTACTTC
CDR3aa: CASSKRQGETQYF

j_gene: TRBJ1-2
v_gene: TRBV5-8
abundance: -
d_gene: -
CDR3nt: TGTGCCAGCAGCTTCTTCGGGGGTGGCTATGGCTACACCTTC
CDR3aa: CASSFFGGGYGYTF

j_gene: TRBJ2-5
v_gene: TRBV24-1
abundance: -
d_gene: -
CDR3nt: TGTGCCACCAGTGATACAGGGCGGGTAGAGACCCAGTACTTC
CDR3aa: CATSDTGRVETQYF

j_gene: TRBJ1-3
v_gene: TRBV6-5
abundance: few
d_gene: -
CDR3nt: TGTGCCAGTTTCCCAGATTACCGAAACACCATATATTTT
CDR3aa: CASFPDYRNTIYF

j_gene: TRBJ1-2
v_gene: TRBV10-2
abundance: -
d_gene: -
CDR3nt: TGCGCCAGCAGAACGGGAAATGGCTACACCTTC
CDR3aa: CASRTGNGYTF

j_gene: TRBJ2-5
v_gene: TRBV6-5
abundance: -
d_gene: -
CDR3nt: TGTGCCAGCAGTTACTCGGGGCAGGGGGAGACCCAGTACTTC
CDR3aa: CASSYSGQGETQYF

j_gene: TRBJ1-2
v_gene: TRBV5-8
abundance: -
d_gene: -
CDR3nt: TGTGCCAGCAGCTTGGGCGAGCGGGAGGGAGATGGCTACACCTTC
CDR3aa: CASSLGEREGDGYTF

j_gene: TRBJ1-6
v_gene: TRBV2
abundance: -
d_gene: -
CDR3nt: TGTGCCAGCAGTATGACAGTTTGGGGGTCACCCCTCCACTTT
CDR3aa: CASSMTVWGSPLHF

j_gene: TRBJ1-5
v_gene: TRBV6-6
abundance: -
d_gene: TRBD1
CDR3nt: TGTGCCAGCAGTTCGAGGACAGGGTCATATCAGCCCCAGCATTTT
CDR3aa: CASSSRTGSYQPQHF